This paragraph covers one T cell receptor (beta chain) sequence. The sample belongs to a study of blood T cell repertoires in COVID-19. Across the study: COVID-19 samples from acute and convalescent phases originated in the United States, Italy and Spain.

Generated by immunoSEQ multiplex PCR, the TCRdb table keeps only in-frame clones and is missing some. The sample consists of fewer than 250,000 clones, 80% to 90% of them appearing once. The cohort comprised adults aged 18 to 89 years residing in under 25 US areas. The CDR3 totals 15 residues. The germline gives CDR1 LGHDT, CDR2 YNNKEL (reference sequence). V lost 5 bases, J lost 1 base, and 14 bases lay in between. This TCR came from a woman between 50 and 59 years old who had been exposed to COVID-19. Sequencing input: PBMCs or T cells enriched from blood (not recorded which). The chain carries TRBV3-1 (or the pseudogene TRBV3-2) and TRBJ1-1; D unclear. CDR3 loop: CASSATWAPNTEAFF. For the CDR3, the DNA is TGTGCCAGCAGCGCTACATGGGCCCCGAACACTGAAGCTTTCTTT.